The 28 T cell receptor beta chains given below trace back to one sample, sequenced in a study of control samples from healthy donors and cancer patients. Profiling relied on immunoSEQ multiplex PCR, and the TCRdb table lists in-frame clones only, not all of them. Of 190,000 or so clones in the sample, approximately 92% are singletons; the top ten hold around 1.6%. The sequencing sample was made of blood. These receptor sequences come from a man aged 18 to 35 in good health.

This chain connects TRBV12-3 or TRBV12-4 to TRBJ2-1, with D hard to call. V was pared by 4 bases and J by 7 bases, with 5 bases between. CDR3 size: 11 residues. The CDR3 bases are TGTGCCAGCAGTTCTCGGAATGAGCAGTTCTTC. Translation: CASSSRNEQFF.

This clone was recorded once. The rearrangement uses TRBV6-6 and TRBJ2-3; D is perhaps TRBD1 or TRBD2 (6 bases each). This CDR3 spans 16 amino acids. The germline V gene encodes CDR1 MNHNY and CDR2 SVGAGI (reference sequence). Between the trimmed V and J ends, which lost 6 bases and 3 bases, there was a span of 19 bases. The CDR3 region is CASSYPRGEETDTQYF. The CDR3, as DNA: TGTGCCAGCAGCTACCCAAGGGGGGAGGAGACAGATACGCAGTATTTT.

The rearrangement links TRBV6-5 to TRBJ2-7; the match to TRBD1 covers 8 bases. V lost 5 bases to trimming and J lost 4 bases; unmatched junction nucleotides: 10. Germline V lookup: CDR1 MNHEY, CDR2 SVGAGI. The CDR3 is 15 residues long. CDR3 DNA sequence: TGTGCCAGCAGTAATCCAGGGGGCCAAAAGTACGAGCAGTACTTC. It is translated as CASSNPGGQKYEQYF.

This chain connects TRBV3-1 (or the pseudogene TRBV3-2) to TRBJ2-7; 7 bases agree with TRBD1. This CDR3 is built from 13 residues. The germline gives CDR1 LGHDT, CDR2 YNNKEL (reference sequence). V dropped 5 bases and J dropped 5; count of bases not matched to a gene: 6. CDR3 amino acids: CASSSRDSDEQYF. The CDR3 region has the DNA TGTGCCAGCAGCTCCAGGGACAGCGACGAGCAGTACTTC.

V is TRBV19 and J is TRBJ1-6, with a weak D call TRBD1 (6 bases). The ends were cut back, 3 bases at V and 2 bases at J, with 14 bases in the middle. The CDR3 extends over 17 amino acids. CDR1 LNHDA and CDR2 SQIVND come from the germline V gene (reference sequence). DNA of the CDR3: TGTGCCAGTAGTATGCAGGGGAGAGTCGCCTATAATTCACCCCTCCACTTT. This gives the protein CASSMQGRVAYNSPLHF.

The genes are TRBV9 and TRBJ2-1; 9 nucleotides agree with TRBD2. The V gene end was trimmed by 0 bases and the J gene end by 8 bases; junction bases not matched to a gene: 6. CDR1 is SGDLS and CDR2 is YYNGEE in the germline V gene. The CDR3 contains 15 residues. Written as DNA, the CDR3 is TGTGCCAGCAGCGTAGTTGGACTAGCGAGGGATGAGCAGTTCTTC. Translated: CASSVVGLARDEQFF. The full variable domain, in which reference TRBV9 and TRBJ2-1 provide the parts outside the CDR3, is DSGVTQTPKHLITATGQRVTLRCSPRSGDLSVYWYQQSLDQGLQFLIQYYNGEERAKGNILERFSAQQFPDLHSELNLSSLELGDSALYFCASSVVGLARDEQFFGPGTRLTVL.

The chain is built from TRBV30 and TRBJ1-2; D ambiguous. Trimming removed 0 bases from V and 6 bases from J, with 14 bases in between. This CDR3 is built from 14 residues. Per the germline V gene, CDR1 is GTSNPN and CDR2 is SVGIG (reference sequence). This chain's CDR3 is CAWSVGMGKDGYTF. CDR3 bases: TGTGCCTGGAGTGTTGGGATGGGGAAAGATGGCTACACCTTC.

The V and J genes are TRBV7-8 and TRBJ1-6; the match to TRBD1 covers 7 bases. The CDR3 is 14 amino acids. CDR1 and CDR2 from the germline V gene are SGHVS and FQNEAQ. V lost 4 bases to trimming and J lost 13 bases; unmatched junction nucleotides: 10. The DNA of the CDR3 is TGTGCCAGCAGCTCCCTAGGGGGCAGCGCGCCCCTCCACTTT. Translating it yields CASSSLGGSAPLHF.

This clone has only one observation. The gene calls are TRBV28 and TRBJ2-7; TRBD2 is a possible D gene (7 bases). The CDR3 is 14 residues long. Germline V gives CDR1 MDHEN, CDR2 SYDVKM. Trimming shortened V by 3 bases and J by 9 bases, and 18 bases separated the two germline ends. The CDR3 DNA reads TGTGCCAGCAGTTTCGAGGGGGGGTCCAGGGCGCAGTACTTC. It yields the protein CASSFEGGSRAQYF. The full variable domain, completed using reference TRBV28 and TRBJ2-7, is DVKVTQSSRYLVKRTGEKVFLECVQDMDHENMFWYRQDPGLGLRLIYFSYDVKMKEKGDIPEGYSVSREKKERFSLILESASTNQTSMYLCASSFEGGSRAQYFGPGTRLTVT.

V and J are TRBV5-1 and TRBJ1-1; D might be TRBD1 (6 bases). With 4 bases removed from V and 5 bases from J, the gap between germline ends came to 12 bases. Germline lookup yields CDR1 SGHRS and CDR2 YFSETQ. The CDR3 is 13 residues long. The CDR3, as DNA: TGCGCCAGCAGCCCAGCAGGACAGACTGAAGCTTTCTTT. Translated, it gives CASSPAGQTEAFF.

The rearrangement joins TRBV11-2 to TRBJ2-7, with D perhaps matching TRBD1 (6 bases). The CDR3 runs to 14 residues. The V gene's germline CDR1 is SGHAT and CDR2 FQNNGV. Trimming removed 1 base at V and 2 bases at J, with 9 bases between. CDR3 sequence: CASSLVQGTYEQYF. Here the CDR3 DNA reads TGTGCCAGCAGCTTAGTACAGGGAACCTACGAGCAGTACTTC.

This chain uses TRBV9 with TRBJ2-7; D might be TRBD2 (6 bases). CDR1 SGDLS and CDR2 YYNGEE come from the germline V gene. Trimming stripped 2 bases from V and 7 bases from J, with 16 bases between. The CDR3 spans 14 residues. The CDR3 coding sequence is TGTGCCAGCAGCGTCACCGGGACTCCCGGTGAGCAGTACTTC. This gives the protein CASSVTGTPGEQYF.

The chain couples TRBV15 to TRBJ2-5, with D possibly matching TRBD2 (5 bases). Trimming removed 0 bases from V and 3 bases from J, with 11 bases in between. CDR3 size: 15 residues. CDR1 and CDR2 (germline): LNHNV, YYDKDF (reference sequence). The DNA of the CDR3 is TGTGCCACCAGCAGAGATCCGGGGTCTAAAGAGACCCAGTACTTC. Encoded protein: CATSRDPGSKETQYF.

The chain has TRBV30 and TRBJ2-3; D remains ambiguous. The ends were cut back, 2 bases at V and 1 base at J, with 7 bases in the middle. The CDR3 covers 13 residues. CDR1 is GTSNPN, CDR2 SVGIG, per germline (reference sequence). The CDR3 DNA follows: TGTGCCTGGAGTTTAATGGGCACAGATACGCAGTATTTT. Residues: CAWSLMGTDTQYF.

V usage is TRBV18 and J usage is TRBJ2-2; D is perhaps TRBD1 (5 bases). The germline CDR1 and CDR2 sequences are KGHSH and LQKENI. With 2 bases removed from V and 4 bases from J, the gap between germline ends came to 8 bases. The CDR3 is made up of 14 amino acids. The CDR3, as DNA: TGTGCCAGCTCACCAAAAGGGGTCACCGGGGAGCTGTTTTTT. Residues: CASSPKGVTGELFF.

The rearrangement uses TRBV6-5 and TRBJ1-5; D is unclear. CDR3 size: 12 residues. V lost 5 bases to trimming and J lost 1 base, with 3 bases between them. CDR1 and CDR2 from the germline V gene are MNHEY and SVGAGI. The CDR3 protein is CASSQSNQPQHF. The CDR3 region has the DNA TGTGCCAGCAGTCAAAGCAATCAGCCCCAGCATTTT.

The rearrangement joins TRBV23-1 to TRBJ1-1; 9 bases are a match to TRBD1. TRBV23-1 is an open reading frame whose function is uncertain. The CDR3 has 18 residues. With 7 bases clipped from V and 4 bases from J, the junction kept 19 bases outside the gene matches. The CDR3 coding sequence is TGCGCCAGCACCGCCTCCGGGACAGGGAAAGATTCGAGCACTGAAGCTTTCTTT. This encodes CASTASGTGKDSSTEAFF.

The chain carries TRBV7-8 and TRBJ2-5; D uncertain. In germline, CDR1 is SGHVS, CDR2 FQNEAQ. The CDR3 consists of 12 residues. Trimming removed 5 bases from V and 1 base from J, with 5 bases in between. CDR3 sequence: CASSHSQETQYF. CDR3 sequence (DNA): TGTGCCAGCAGCCATTCCCAAGAGACCCAGTACTTC.

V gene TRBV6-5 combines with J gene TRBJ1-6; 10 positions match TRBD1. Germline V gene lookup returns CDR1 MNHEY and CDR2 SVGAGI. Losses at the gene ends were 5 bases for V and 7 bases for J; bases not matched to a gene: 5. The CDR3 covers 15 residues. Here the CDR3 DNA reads TGTGCCAGCAGTACCGGGGACAGGGGAAATTCACCCCTCCACTTT. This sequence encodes CASSTGDRGNSPLHF.

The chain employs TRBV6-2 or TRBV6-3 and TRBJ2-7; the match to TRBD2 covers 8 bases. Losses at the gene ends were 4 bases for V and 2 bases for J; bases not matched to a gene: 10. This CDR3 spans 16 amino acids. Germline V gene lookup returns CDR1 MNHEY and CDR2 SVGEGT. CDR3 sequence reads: CASSLPRGLGPYEQYF. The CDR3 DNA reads TGTGCCAGCAGTTTACCCAGGGGACTAGGGCCCTACGAGCAGTACTTC.

CDR3: CASSSSTSGIYEQYF. CDR3 nucleotides: TGTGCCAGCTCTTCCTCGACTAGCGGGATTTACGAGCAGTACTTC. This sequence joins TRBV4-2 and TRBJ2-7, with 11 nucleotides matching TRBD2. V shed 8 bases and J 4 bases; nucleotides not matched to a gene: 10. This CDR3 spans 15 amino acids. Germline V gene sequence: CDR1 LGHNA, CDR2 YNFKEQ.

CDR3 nucleotides: TGTGCCAGCAGTTACTTTCCACGGAACTATGGCTACACCTTC. This encodes CASSYFPRNYGYTF. The J gene is TRBJ1-2, the V gene TRBV6-6; D gene ambiguous. V was trimmed by 1 base and J by 2 bases, leaving 8 bases between them. Germline CDR1 and CDR2: MNHNY and SVGAGI (reference sequence). This CDR3 comprises 14 residues.

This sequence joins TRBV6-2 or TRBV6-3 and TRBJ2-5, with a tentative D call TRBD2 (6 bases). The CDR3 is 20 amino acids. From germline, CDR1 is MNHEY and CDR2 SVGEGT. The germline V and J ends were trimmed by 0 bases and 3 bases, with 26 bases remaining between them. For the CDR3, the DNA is TGTGCCAGCAGTTACTCGGGCGGGGCCTCCCGTGGGACCTCAAAAGAGACCCAGTACTTC. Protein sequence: CASSYSGGASRGTSKETQYF.

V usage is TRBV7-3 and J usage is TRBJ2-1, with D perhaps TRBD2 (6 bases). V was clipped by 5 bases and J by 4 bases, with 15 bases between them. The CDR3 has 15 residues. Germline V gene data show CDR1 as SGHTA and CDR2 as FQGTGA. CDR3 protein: CASSHTGTEYNEQFF. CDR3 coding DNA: TGTGCCAGCAGCCACACCGGGACTGAGTACAATGAGCAGTTCTTC.

The chain's CDR3 is CASTHLPGSGNTIYF. Here the CDR3 DNA reads TGTGCCAGCACCCACTTACCGGGCTCCGGAAACACCATATATTTT. The rearrangement links TRBV6-5 to TRBJ1-3; D not certain. The CDR3 consists of 15 residues. The V and J ends lost 7 bases and 4 bases respectively, with 17 bases between them. Looked up from germline, CDR1 is MNHEY and CDR2 is SVGAGI.

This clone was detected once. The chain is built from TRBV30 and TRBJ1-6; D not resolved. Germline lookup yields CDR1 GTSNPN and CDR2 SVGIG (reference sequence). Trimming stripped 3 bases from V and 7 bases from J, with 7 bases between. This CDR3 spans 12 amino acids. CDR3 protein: CAWRPENSPLHF. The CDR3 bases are TGTGCCTGGAGGCCAGAGAATTCACCCCTCCACTTT.

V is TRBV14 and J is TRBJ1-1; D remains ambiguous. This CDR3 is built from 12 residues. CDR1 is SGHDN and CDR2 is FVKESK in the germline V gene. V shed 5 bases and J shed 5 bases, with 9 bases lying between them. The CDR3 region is CASSGYATEAFF. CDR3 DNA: TGTGCCAGCAGCGGCTATGCGACTGAAGCTTTCTTT.

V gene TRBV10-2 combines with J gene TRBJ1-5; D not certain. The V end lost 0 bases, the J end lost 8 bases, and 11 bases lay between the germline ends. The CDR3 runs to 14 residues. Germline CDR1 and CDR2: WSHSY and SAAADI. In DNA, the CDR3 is TGCGCCAGCAGTGAGTCTCCAGGCCGAAAGCCCCAGCATTTT. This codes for CASSESPGRKPQHF.